This T cell receptor beta chain was captured in a study of cytomegalovirus exposure and HLA in healthy donors. About the research overall: Genotyping of under 500 donors showed that approximately 83% belonged to the Caucasian-associated ancestry cluster. Study-wide points: More clonal expansion characterized HLA-associated TCR beta chains than equally common others in a later analysis.

The PCR was carried out with 60 Vbeta primers and 13 Jbeta primers. The table came from immunoSEQ multiplex PCR; TCRdb's copy has only in-frame clones and leaves some out. The sample includes fewer than 100,000 clones, approximately 72% seen only once; the top ten take 7% to 9%. The CDR3 is 13 amino acids. V was trimmed by 8 bases and J by 14 bases, leaving 22 bases between them. The germline CDR1 and CDR2 sequences are SNHLY and FYNNEI. Regarding donors, all were healthy bone marrow donors. Of note for this clone: Its antigen is not identified.

Specimen: PBMCs. The chain joins TRBV2 to TRBJ2-4; a weak D match, TRBD1 (6 bases). The receptor's source is a man aged 40-49 years in good health and CMV-seropositive. The CDR3 here is CASGGGTGPGEYF. The CDR3 DNA follows: TGTGCCAGCGGCGGAGGAACGGGGCCAGGGGAGTACTTC.